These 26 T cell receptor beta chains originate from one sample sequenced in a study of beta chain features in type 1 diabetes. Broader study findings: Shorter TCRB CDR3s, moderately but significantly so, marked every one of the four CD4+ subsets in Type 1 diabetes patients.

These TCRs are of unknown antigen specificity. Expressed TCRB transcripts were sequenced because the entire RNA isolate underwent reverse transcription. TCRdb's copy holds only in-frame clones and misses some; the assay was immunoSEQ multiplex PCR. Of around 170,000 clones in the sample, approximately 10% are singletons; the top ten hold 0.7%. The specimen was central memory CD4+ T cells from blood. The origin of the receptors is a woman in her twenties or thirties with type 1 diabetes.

The CDR3 DNA reads as TGTGCCAGCAGCCCCCAAGGACTAGGAGTCACCGGGGAGCTGTTTTTT. It codes for CASSPQGLGVTGELFF. The chain couples TRBV9 to TRBJ2-2; 7 positions agree with TRBD2. Germline V gene sequence: CDR1 SGDLS, CDR2 YYNGEE. Trimming cost V 4 bases and J 4 bases; bases outside gene matches: 10. This CDR3 is built from 16 residues.

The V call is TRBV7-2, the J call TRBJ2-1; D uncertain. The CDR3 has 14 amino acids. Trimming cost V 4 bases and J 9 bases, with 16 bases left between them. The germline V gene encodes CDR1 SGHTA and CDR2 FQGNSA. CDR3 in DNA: TGTGCCAGCAGCTCGATATCCTGGGCGCCTGAGCAGTTCTTC. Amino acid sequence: CASSSISWAPEQFF.

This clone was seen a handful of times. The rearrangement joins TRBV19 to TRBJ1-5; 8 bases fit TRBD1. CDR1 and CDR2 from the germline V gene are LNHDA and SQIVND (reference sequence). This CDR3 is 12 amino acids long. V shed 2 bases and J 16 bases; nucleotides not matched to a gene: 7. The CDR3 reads CASSIRDRGLHF. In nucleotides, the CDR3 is TGTGCCAGTAGTATACGTGACAGGGGCCTCCATTTT.

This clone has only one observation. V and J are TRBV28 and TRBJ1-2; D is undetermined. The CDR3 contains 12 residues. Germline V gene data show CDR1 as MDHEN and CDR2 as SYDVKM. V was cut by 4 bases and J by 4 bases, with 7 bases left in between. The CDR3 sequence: CASSSYLYGYTF. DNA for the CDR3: TGTGCCAGCAGTTCCTATCTCTATGGCTACACCTTC.

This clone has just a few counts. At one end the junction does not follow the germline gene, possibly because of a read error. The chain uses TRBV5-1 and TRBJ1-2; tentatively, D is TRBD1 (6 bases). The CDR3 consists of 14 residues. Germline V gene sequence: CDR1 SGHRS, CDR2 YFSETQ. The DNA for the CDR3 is TGTGCCAGCACCCCTACGGGACATCAATTGAGTTACACCTTC. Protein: CASTPTGHQLSYTF.

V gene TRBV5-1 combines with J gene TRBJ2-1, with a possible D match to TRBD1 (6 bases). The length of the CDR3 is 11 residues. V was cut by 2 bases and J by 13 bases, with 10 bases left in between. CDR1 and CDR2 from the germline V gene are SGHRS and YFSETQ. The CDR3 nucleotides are TGCGCCAGCAGCTTAAGGACAGAACAGTTCTTC. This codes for CASSLRTEQFF.

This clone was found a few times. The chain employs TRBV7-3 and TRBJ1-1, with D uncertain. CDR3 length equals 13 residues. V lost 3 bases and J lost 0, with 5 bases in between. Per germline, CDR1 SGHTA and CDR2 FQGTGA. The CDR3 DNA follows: TGTGCCAGCAGCTTCCAGGTGAACACTGAAGCTTTCTTT. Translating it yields CASSFQVNTEAFF. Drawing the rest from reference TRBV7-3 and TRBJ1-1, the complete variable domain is GAGVSQTPSNKVTEKGKYVELRCDPISGHTALYWYRQSLGQGPEFLIYFQGTGAADDSGLPNDRFFAVRPEGSVSTLKIQRTERGDSAVYLCASSFQVNTEAFFGQGTRLTVV.

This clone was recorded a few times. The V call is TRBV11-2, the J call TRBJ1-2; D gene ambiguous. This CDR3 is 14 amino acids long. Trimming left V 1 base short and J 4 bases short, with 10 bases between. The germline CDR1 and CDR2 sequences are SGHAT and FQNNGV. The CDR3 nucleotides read TGTGCCAGCAGCTTAGCGGGAGAGGCCTATGGCTACACCTTC. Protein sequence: CASSLAGEAYGYTF.

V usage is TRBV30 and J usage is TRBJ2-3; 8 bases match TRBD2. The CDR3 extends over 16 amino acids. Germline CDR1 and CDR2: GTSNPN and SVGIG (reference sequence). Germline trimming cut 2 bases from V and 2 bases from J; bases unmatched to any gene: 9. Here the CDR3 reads CAWSSGREAYTDTQYF. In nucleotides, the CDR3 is TGTGCCTGGAGTAGCGGGAGAGAGGCTTACACAGATACGCAGTATTTT.

The CDR3 here is CASSLMWLRPNNEQFF. The CDR3 DNA sequence: TGCGCCAGCAGCTTGATGTGGCTCCGCCCAAACAATGAGCAGTTCTTC. V and J are TRBV5-1 and TRBJ2-1; no firm D call. The CDR3 is 16 amino acids. The V end was cut by 1 base, the J end by 5 bases, with 16 bases between. CDR1 and CDR2 (germline): SGHRS, YFSETQ.

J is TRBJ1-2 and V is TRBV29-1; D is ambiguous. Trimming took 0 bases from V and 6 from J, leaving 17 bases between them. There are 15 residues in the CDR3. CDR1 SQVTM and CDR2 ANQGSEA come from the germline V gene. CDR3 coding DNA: TGCAGCGTTGAAGATTTGGTGGACTGGCTCCATGGCTACACCTTC. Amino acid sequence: CSVEDLVDWLHGYTF.

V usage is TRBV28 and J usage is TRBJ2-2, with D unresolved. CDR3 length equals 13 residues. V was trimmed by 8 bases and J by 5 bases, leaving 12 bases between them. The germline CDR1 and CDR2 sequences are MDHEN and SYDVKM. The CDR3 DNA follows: TGTGCCAGCCTTTTTGGAGAAACCGGGGAGCTGTTTTTT. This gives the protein CASLFGETGELFF.

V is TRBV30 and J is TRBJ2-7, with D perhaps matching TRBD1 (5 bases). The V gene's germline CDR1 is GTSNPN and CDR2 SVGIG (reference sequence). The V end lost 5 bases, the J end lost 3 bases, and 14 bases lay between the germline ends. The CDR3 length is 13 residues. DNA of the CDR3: TGTGCCTGGGAAGCACAGGATTACTACGAGCAGTACTTC. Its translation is CAWEAQDYYEQYF.

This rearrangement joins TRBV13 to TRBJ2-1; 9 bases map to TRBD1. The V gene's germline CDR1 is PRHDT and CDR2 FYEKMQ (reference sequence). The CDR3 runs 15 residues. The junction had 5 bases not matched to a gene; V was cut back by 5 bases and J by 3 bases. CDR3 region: CASSLQGAYYNEQFF. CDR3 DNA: TGTGCCAGCAGCCTACAGGGGGCTTACTACAATGAGCAGTTCTTC.

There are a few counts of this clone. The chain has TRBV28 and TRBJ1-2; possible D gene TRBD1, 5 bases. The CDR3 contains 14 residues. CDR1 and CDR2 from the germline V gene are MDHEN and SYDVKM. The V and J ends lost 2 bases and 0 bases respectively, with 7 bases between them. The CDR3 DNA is TGTGCCAGCAGTTTACCGGGGGCTAACTATGGCTACACCTTC. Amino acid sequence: CASSLPGANYGYTF.

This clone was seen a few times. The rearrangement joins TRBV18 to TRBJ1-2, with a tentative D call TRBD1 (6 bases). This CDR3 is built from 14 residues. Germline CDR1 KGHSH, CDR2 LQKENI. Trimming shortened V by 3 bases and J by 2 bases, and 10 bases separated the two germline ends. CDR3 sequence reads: CASSPGTNNYGYTF. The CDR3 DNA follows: TGTGCCAGCTCACCGGGGACAAACAACTATGGCTACACCTTC.

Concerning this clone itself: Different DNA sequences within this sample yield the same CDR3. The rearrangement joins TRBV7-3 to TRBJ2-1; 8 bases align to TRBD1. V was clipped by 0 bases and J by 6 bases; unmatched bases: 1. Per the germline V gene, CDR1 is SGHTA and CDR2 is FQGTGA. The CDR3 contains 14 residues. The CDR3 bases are TGTGCCAGCAGCTTAACCGGACAGGGCAATGAGCAGTTCTTC. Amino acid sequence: CASSLTGQGNEQFF.

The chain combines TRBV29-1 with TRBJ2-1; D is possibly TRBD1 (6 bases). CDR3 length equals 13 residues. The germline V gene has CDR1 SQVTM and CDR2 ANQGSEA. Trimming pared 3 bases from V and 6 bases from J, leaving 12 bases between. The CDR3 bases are TGCAGCGTTGAGGGTTGGACAGTCAATGAGCAGTTCTTC. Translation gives CSVEGWTVNEQFF.

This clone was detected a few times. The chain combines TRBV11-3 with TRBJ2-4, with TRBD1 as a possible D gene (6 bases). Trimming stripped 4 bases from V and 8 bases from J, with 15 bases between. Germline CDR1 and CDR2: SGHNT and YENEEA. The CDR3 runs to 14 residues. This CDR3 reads CASSSLPGVDIQYF. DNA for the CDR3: TGTGCCAGCAGCTCACTCCCAGGGGTGGACATTCAGTACTTC. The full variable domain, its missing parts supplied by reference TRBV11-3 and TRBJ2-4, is EAGVVQSPRYKIIEKKQPVAFWCNPISGHNTLYWYLQNLGQGPELLIRYENEEAVDDSQLPKDRFSAERLKGVDSTLKIQPAELGDSAVYLCASSSLPGVDIQYFGAGTRLSVL.

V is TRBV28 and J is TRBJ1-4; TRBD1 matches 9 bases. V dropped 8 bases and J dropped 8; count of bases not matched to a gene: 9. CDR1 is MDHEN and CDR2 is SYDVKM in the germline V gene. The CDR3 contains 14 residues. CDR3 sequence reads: CASSPPGQGEKLFF. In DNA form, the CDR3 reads TGTGCCAGCTCCCCCCCGGGACAGGGAGAAAAACTGTTTTTT.

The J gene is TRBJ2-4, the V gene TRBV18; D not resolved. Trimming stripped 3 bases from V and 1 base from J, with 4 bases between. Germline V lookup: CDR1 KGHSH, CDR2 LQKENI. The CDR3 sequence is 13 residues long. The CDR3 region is CASSPPAKNIQYF. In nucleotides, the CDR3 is TGTGCCAGCTCACCCCCTGCCAAAAACATTCAGTACTTC.

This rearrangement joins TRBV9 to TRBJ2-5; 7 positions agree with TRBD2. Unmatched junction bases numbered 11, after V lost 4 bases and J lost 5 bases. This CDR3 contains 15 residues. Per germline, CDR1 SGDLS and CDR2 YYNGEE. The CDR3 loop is CASSLGDAGAETQYF. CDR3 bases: TGTGCCAGCAGCTTGGGCGATGCGGGAGCGGAGACCCAGTACTTC.

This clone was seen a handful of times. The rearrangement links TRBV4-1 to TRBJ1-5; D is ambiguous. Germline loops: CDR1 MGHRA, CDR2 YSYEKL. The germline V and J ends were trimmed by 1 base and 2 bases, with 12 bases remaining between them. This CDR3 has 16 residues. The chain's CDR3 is CASSQGVGERNQPQHF. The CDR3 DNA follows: TGCGCCAGCAGCCAAGGAGTCGGGGAACGCAATCAGCCCCAGCATTTT.

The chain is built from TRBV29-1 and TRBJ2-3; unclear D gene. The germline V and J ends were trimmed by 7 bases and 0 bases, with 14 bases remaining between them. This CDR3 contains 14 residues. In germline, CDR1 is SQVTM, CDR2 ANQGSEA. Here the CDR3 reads CSAIGSPSTDTQYF. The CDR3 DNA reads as TGCAGCGCCATCGGTTCACCTAGCACAGATACGCAGTATTTT.

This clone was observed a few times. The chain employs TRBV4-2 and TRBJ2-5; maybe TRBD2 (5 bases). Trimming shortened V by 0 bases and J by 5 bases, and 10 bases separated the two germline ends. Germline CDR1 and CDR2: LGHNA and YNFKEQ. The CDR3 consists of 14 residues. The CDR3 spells CASSQDSAGETQYF. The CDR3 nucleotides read TGTGCCAGCAGCCAAGATTCGGCGGGCGAGACCCAGTACTTC.

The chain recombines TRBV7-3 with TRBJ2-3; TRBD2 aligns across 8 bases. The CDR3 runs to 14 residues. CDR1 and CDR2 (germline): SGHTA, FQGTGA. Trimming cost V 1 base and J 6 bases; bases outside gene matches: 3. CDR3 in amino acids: CASSLKSGSDTQYF. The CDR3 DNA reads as TGTGCCAGCAGCTTAAAAAGCGGGAGTGATACGCAGTATTTT.